This entry concerns a single TCR beta chain. No antigen is known for it. This entry belongs to a study of cytomegalovirus exposure and HLA in healthy donors. The CDR3 is made up of 15 amino acids. Germline V gene data show CDR1 as SGHRS and CDR2 as YFSETQ. V lost 4 bases to trimming and J lost 0 bases, with 13 bases between them. Primers for the PCR totalled 60 Vbeta and 13 Jbeta. Sequencing used immunoSEQ multiplex PCR; TCRdb keeps in-frame clones, though not all of them. The sample records roughly 120,000 clones, 78% being singletons. Study-wide findings and caveats: Immune exposure information comprised only CMV serostatus. A missense DCLRE1C variant was associated with V- and J-gene trimming of TCR beta chains in a later analysis, and an independent cohort replicated the association.

Participants comprised healthy donors of bone marrow. This sequence was found in a man between 35 and 55 years old in good health and CMV-seronegative. The sequenced material came from PBMCs. V is TRBV5-1 and J is TRBJ1-1; D might be TRBD1 (6 bases). CDR3 DNA: TGCGCCAGCAGCGCTAGACAGGCAATGAACACTGAAGCTTTCTTT. Residues: CASSARQAMNTEAFF.